These 27 T cell receptor beta chains share one sample of origin, sequenced in a study of CD8+ T cells in alopecia areata. Treatment here: oral pan-JAK inhibitor, 5-10 mg twice daily. RNA was extracted and reverse transcribed into cDNA as the sequencing template. Data came from immunoSEQ multiplex PCR; TCRdb stores just in-frame clones and leaves some out. There are around 270,000 clones in the sample; roughly 64% occur only once, and about 1.8% lies in the top ten. Here the sequenced sample was CD4+ T cells sorted from blood, taken at week 24, from a patient treated with tofacitinib. These receptors were taken from a human donor with alopecia areata.

This clone showed up just a few times. The V call is TRBV14, the J call TRBJ2-5; maybe TRBD2 (5 bases). Between the trimmed V and J ends, which lost 0 bases and 4 bases, there was a span of 9 bases. This CDR3 has 14 amino acids. CDR1 is SGHDN and CDR2 is FVKESK in the germline V gene. In DNA form, the CDR3 reads TGTGCCAGCAGCCAAGATCCGGGGAGAGAGACCCAGTACTTC. Protein sequence: CASSQDPGRETQYF.

This clone was observed once. V usage is TRBV5-1 and J usage is TRBJ2-7, with D perhaps being TRBD1 or TRBD2 (5 bases each). Germline values: CDR1 SGHRS, CDR2 YFSETQ. The CDR3 consists of 14 residues. V was shortened by 6 bases and J by 0 bases, with 13 bases between the two germline ends. CDR3 amino acids: CASKSGPSSYEQYF. CDR3 DNA: TGCGCCAGCAAATCGGGGCCAAGCTCCTACGAGCAGTACTTC.

The chain uses TRBV5-1 and TRBJ2-1; D perhaps matches TRBD1 (6 bases). Trimming removed 4 bases at V and 0 bases at J, with 11 bases between. Germline V gene sequence: CDR1 SGHRS, CDR2 YFSETQ. This CDR3 contains 15 residues. The CDR3 spells CASSPLQGSYNEQFF. The CDR3 bases are TGCGCCAGCAGCCCGCTACAGGGCTCCTACAATGAGCAGTTCTTC.

The chain recombines TRBV6-6 with TRBJ2-7; D gene unclear. V was clipped by 7 bases and J by 2 bases, with 0 bases between them. The CDR3 is 9 residues long. The germline gives CDR1 MNHNY, CDR2 SVGAGI (reference sequence). The CDR3, as DNA: TGTGCCAGCACCTACGAGCAGTACTTC. It is translated as CASTYEQYF.

This clone was seen only a few times. The rearrangement uses TRBV7-9 and TRBJ2-2, with D perhaps TRBD1 (6 bases). The CDR3 is 15 amino acids. The germline V and J ends were trimmed by 2 bases and 6 bases, with 13 bases remaining between them. Germline V CDR1 and CDR2: SEHNR, FQNEAQ (reference sequence). The CDR3 protein is CASSLYTGSPGELFF. The CDR3 nucleotides are TGTGCCAGCAGCTTATATACAGGGTCTCCCGGGGAGCTGTTTTTT.

The CDR3 loop is CSVGTQYF. The DNA for the CDR3 is TGCAGCGTTGGAACCCAGTACTTC. The J gene is TRBJ2-5, the V gene TRBV29-1; D gene unclear. Germline V gives CDR1 SQVTM, CDR2 ANQGSEA. V lost 4 bases to trimming and J lost 8 bases, with 2 bases between them. The CDR3 runs to 8 residues.

The chain uses TRBV7-2 and TRBJ2-2, with no clear D. From germline, CDR1 is SGHTA and CDR2 FQGNSA. The CDR3 is 14 residues long. With 5 bases removed from V and 4 bases from J, the gap between germline ends came to 11 bases. In nucleotides, the CDR3 is TGTGCCAGCAGCCCTCCGGTGGGCACCGGGGAGCTGTTTTTT. The encoded protein is CASSPPVGTGELFF.

This clone came up a few times. The gene calls are TRBV30 and TRBJ1-5; 9 bases are a match to TRBD1. CDR1 and CDR2 (germline): GTSNPN, SVGIG (reference sequence). The CDR3 has 15 residues. J lost 8 bases, V lost 1 base, and 9 bases had no gene match. The DNA for the CDR3 is TGTGCCTGGAGTGCAAGGGACAGGGAGTATGAGCCCCAGCATTTT. Translated, it gives CAWSARDREYEPQHF.

The chain employs TRBV4-1 and TRBJ2-2; D remains ambiguous. Germline V gene data show CDR1 as MGHRA and CDR2 as YSYEKL. The V gene lost 1 base and the J gene lost 4 bases, with 16 bases spanning the gap. The CDR3 spans 17 residues. The DNA of the CDR3 is TGCGCCAGCAGCCAAGTTGCGGACCTAGGAGCCACCGGGGAGCTGTTTTTT. Amino acid sequence: CASSQVADLGATGELFF.

The chain has TRBV20-1 and TRBJ2-3; D gene ambiguous. This CDR3 spans 11 amino acids. The V gene's germline CDR1 is DFQATT and CDR2 SNEGSKA (reference sequence). Between the trimmed V and J ends, which lost 3 bases and 5 bases, there was a span of 6 bases. In DNA, the CDR3 is TGCAGTGCTAGGTGGGGAGATACGCAGTATTTT. Translating gives CSARWGDTQYF.

A few counts support this clone. J is TRBJ1-4 and V is TRBV7-9; 7 bases are shared with TRBD1. Germline V lookup: CDR1 SEHNR, CDR2 FQNEAQ (reference sequence). The V gene end was trimmed by 5 bases and the J gene end by 8 bases; junction bases not matched to a gene: 11. The CDR3 runs 15 residues. The CDR3 DNA reads as TGTGCCAGCAGCCTGGAGGGACAACAGGGGGAAAAACTGTTTTTT. Translation gives CASSLEGQQGEKLFF.

This clone was seen only a few times. The chain uses TRBV28 and TRBJ2-7; 8 bases are shared with TRBD1. The CDR3 runs to 15 residues. J lost 6 bases, V lost 7 bases, and 14 bases had no gene match. Germline lookup yields CDR1 MDHEN and CDR2 SYDVKM. The CDR3 reads CASTKSGTGSFEQYF. Written as DNA, the CDR3 is TGTGCCAGCACCAAATCCGGGACAGGTAGCTTCGAGCAGTACTTC.

This chain connects TRBV6-6 to TRBJ2-3, with D tentatively TRBD1 (5 bases). CDR1 MNHNY and CDR2 SVGAGI come from the germline V gene (reference sequence). Between the trimmed V and J ends, which lost 6 bases and 3 bases, there was a span of 7 bases. This CDR3 comprises 12 residues. CDR3 coding DNA: TGTGCCAGCAGGAGACAGACAGATACGCAGTATTTT. Protein product: CASRRQTDTQYF.

The gene calls are TRBV14 and TRBJ2-3; a weak D match, TRBD1 (6 bases). The CDR3 totals 15 residues. Trimming took 3 bases from V and 3 from J, leaving 13 bases between them. Germline V lookup: CDR1 SGHDN, CDR2 FVKESK. This CDR3 is CASSQLGARTDTQYF. The CDR3 region has the DNA TGTGCCAGCAGCCAGTTGGGGGCGCGGACAGATACGCAGTATTTT.

J is TRBJ1-1 and V is TRBV19; D not resolved. Germline-derived CDR1 and CDR2 are LNHDA and SQIVND (reference sequence). The CDR3 contains 12 residues. V shed 8 bases and J shed 6 bases, with 13 bases lying between them. As DNA, the CDR3 is TGTGCCAGTGGGGTCCCCCGCGCTGAAGCTTTCTTT. Translated, it gives CASGVPRAEAFF.

The chain employs TRBV4-1 and TRBJ1-1, with 7 bases fitting TRBD1. Germline CDR1 and CDR2: MGHRA and YSYEKL. The CDR3 totals 14 residues. The J segment lost 6 bases and the V segment lost 2 bases, leaving 6 bases of the junction unmatched. CDR3 in amino acids: CASSQQGVLAEAFF. CDR3 DNA: TGCGCCAGCAGCCAACAGGGGGTCCTAGCTGAAGCTTTCTTT.

This rearrangement joins TRBV2 to TRBJ1-2; 8 bases align to TRBD1. There are 15 residues in the CDR3. Germline-derived CDR1 and CDR2 are SNHLY and FYNNEI. With 4 bases clipped from V and 6 bases from J, the junction kept 10 bases outside the gene matches. The CDR3 DNA is TGTGCCAGCAGTGGCGACAGGGGTAGTGAGGATGGCTACACCTTC. Translating it yields CASSGDRGSEDGYTF.

In its sample, this clone was seen once. The chain carries TRBV30 and TRBJ2-5, with 13 bases lining up with TRBD2. The CDR3 consists of 15 residues. J lost 5 bases, V lost 2 bases, and 5 bases had no gene match. Germline CDR1 GTSNPN, CDR2 SVGIG (reference sequence). CDR3 DNA: TGTGCCTGGAGTACCCCGGGACTAGCGGGGGAGACCCAGTACTTC. Protein product: CAWSTPGLAGETQYF.

This rearrangement joins TRBV14 to TRBJ2-1; D might be TRBD2 (6 bases). The CDR3 is 16 residues long. The germline gives CDR1 SGHDN, CDR2 FVKESK. With 0 bases removed from V and 0 bases from J, the gap between germline ends came to 9 bases. The CDR3 loop reads CASSQDAGSSYNEQFF. The CDR3 region has the DNA TGTGCCAGCAGCCAAGATGCGGGGAGCTCCTACAATGAGCAGTTCTTC. Drawing the rest from reference TRBV14 and TRBJ2-1, the complete variable domain is EAGVTQFPSHSVIEKGQTVTLRCDPISGHDNLYWYRRVMGKEIKFLLHFVKESKQDESGMPNNRFLAERTGGTYSTLKVQPAELEDSGVYFCASSQDAGSSYNEQFFGPGTRLTVL.

This sequence joins TRBV30 and TRBJ1-2; tentatively, D is TRBD1 (6 bases). The V and J ends lost 7 bases and 4 bases respectively, with 16 bases between them. CDR3 length: 13 amino acids. From germline, CDR1 is GTSNPN and CDR2 SVGIG (reference sequence). This chain's CDR3 is CAYPPTGPYGYTF. The CDR3 DNA follows: TGTGCCTACCCGCCGACAGGACCCTATGGCTACACCTTC.

The DNA for the CDR3 is TGTGCCAGCAGCTTGGTAGGGGACAGGGTGAATGAGCAGTTCTTC. Encoded protein: CASSLVGDRVNEQFF. The V call is TRBV5-6, the J call TRBJ2-1; TRBD1 matches 9 bases. CDR3 length: 15 amino acids. Trimming took 0 bases from V and 7 from J; bases not matched to a gene: 5. The germline V gene has CDR1 SGHDT and CDR2 YYEEEE.

This clone was counted only a few times. The chain employs TRBV4-1 and TRBJ1-1, with TRBD1 identical over 9 bases. V was pared by 0 bases and J by 7 bases, with 3 bases of the junction left unmatched. Germline V CDR1 and CDR2: MGHRA, YSYEKL. This CDR3 spans 14 amino acids. CDR3 sequence (DNA): TGCGCCAGCAGCCAAGATGACAGGGGGGGTGAAGCTTTCTTT. This gives the protein CASSQDDRGGEAFF.

In this sample, this clone turned up a few times. The rearrangement links TRBV5-1 to TRBJ2-6, with D unclear. CDR1 and CDR2 from the germline V gene are SGHRS and YFSETQ. With 3 bases removed from V and 0 bases from J, the gap between germline ends came to 7 bases. This CDR3 spans 15 amino acids. CDR3 nucleotide sequence: TGCGCCAGCAGCTCGATTGTCTCTGGGGCCAACGTCCTGACTTTC. It specifies CASSSIVSGANVLTF.

This clone was counted ten times or more. The J gene is TRBJ2-1, the V gene TRBV7-2, with D maybe TRBD2 (6 bases). The germline gives CDR1 SGHTA, CDR2 FQGNSA. The CDR3 contains 15 residues. V was clipped by 8 bases and J by 0 bases, with 14 bases between them. For the CDR3, the DNA is TGTGCCAGCCGGAGGGAGGCCAGCTCCTACAATGAGCAGTTCTTC. As protein: CASRREASSYNEQFF. Complete variable domain (other parts from reference TRBV7-2 and TRBJ2-1): GAGVSQSPSNKVTEKGKDVELRCDPISGHTALYWYRQSLGQGLEFLIYFQGNSAPDKSGLPSDRFSAERTGGSVSTLTIQRTQQEDSAVYLCASRREASSYNEQFFGPGTRLTVL.

J is TRBJ2-3 and V is TRBV28; 7 positions match TRBD1. The V gene's germline CDR1 is MDHEN and CDR2 SYDVKM. The length of the CDR3 is 16 residues. Trimming removed 4 bases from V and 2 bases from J; junction bases left unmatched: 9. CDR3 sequence (DNA): TGTGCCAGCAGTTCCCCCTTTGGACAGGCCACAGATACGCAGTATTTT. Translated, it gives CASSSPFGQATDTQYF.

This clone was found a few times. The chain employs TRBV19 and TRBJ2-6, with 7 bases lining up with TRBD1. V was clipped by 6 bases and J by 9 bases; unmatched bases: 5. The CDR3 has 13 amino acids. Germline V gene lookup returns CDR1 LNHDA and CDR2 SQIVND (reference sequence). CDR3 nucleotides: TGTGCCAGTAGACCTGACAGGGTCAACGTCCTGACTTTC. Translation gives CASRPDRVNVLTF.

The CDR3 DNA reads TGCGCCAGCAGCCAAGATCGGCGGGGCTACGAGCAGTACTTC. Its protein product is CASSQDRRGYEQYF. The chain recombines TRBV4-1 with TRBJ2-7; D possibly corresponds to TRBD2 (6 bases). Germline CDR1 and CDR2: MGHRA and YSYEKL. V was clipped by 0 bases and J by 3 bases, with 9 bases between them. The CDR3 is 14 amino acids.